The 32 T cell receptor beta chains in this list originate from one sample, sequenced in a study of Ad26.COV2.S vaccination and SARS-CoV-2 variants. Profiling relied on immunoSEQ multiplex PCR, and the TCRdb table lists in-frame clones only, not all of them. The sample records more than 300,000 clones, about 87% being singletons. The sample's treatment: 15 to 20 received Ad26.COV2.S at low or high dose, single or two shots; 5 received placebo; per-sample allocation not given. Following the first vaccine or placebo injection, samples were taken on day 63. The sequencing here drew on peripheral blood, taken in a trial of Ad26.COV2.S vaccine versus placebo. These receptors were collected from a person between 18 and 59 years old who received the Ad26.COV2.S COVID-19 vaccine or a placebo.

The chain is built from TRBV7-9 and TRBJ2-1; unclear D gene. CDR1 is SEHNR and CDR2 is FQNEAQ in the germline V gene (reference sequence). CDR3 length: 11 amino acids. Trimming took off 4 bases at V and 10 bases at J, with 8 bases between the two ends. The DNA for the CDR3 is TGTGCCAGCAGCTCCGATAGCGAGCAGTTCTTC. Translation gives CASSSDSEQFF.

V gene TRBV7-8 combines with J gene TRBJ1-1; D unclear. The CDR3 totals 15 residues. Trimming pared 1 base from V and 0 bases from J, leaving 9 bases between. Germline V lookup: CDR1 SGHVS, CDR2 FQNEAQ. The CDR3 is CASSLEGLMNTEAFF. Here the CDR3 DNA reads TGTGCCAGCAGCTTAGAGGGCCTAATGAACACTGAAGCTTTCTTT. The variable domain in full, with the rest retrieved from reference TRBV7-8 and TRBJ1-1, is GAGVSQSPRYKVAKRGQDVALRCDPISGHVSLFWYQQALGQGPEFLTYFQNEAQLDKSGLPSDRFFAERPEGSVSTLKIQRTQQEDSAVYLCASSLEGLMNTEAFFGQGTRLTVV.

V gene TRBV11-3 combines with J gene TRBJ2-7; D not resolved. With 5 bases removed from V and 0 bases from J, the gap between germline ends came to 14 bases. The germline V gene has CDR1 SGHNT and CDR2 YENEEA. The CDR3 runs to 15 residues. CDR3: CASSPGRAYSYEQYF. As DNA, the CDR3 is TGTGCCAGCAGCCCAGGACGGGCCTACTCCTACGAGCAGTACTTC.

This clone was detected only once. The chain joins TRBV13 to TRBJ1-2; 8 positions agree with TRBD1. V lost 5 bases and J lost 7; bases outside the gene matches: 12. This CDR3 has 15 residues. Germline CDR1 and CDR2: PRHDT and FYEKMQ (reference sequence). CDR3 sequence reads: CASSPGTGFLFGYTF. CDR3 in DNA: TGTGCCAGCAGCCCCGGGACAGGCTTTCTCTTTGGCTACACCTTC.

This clone was counted only a few times. The V gene is TRBV6-5, the J gene TRBJ2-2; D gene uncertain. Between the trimmed V and J ends, which lost 6 bases and 8 bases, there was a span of 22 bases. The germline V gene encodes CDR1 MNHEY and CDR2 SVGAGI. This CDR3 has 16 amino acids. In DNA form, the CDR3 reads TGTGCCAGCAGATACGATTTCCGTGGGCGATCGGGGGAGCTGTTTTTT. Translated, it gives CASRYDFRGRSGELFF.

This clone was counted a single time. This chain connects TRBV27 to TRBJ2-7; weak D call: TRBD1 (6 bases). V was clipped by 5 bases and J by 2 bases, with 13 bases between them. The CDR3 extends over 14 amino acids. CDR1 is MNHEY and CDR2 is SMNVEV in the germline V gene (reference sequence). The CDR3 protein is CASSPQGRTYEQYF. CDR3 bases: TGTGCCAGCAGTCCACAGGGAAGGACCTACGAGCAGTACTTC.

The chain combines TRBV4-1 with TRBJ2-7; maybe TRBD1 (6 bases). In germline, CDR1 is MGHRA, CDR2 YSYEKL. Trimming stripped 0 bases from V and 0 bases from J, with 9 bases between. CDR3 length: 15 residues. In nucleotides, the CDR3 is TGCGCCAGCAGCCAAGAGGGGACAAACTCCTACGAGCAGTACTTC. It translates to CASSQEGTNSYEQYF.

The chain uses TRBV19 and TRBJ2-7; D is uncertain. This CDR3 is built from 12 residues. The V end lost 8 bases, the J end lost 0 bases, and 8 bases lay between the germline ends. Germline V gene data show CDR1 as LNHDA and CDR2 as SQIVND (reference sequence). Here the CDR3 reads CASSPDSYEQYF. The CDR3 DNA follows: TGTGCCAGTTCCCCTGACTCCTACGAGCAGTACTTC.

V usage is TRBV18 and J usage is TRBJ2-3; 12 bases align to TRBD2. CDR3 length: 16 amino acids. Germline assignment: CDR1 KGHSH and CDR2 LQKENI. Trimming cost V 4 bases and J 3 bases; bases outside gene matches: 5. Here the CDR3 reads CASSRTSGAGTDTQYF. The CDR3 nucleotides are TGTGCCAGCTCACGGACTAGCGGGGCCGGTACAGATACGCAGTATTTT.

The V and J genes are TRBV6-2 or TRBV6-3 and TRBJ2-3, with 8 bases matching TRBD1. The CDR3 loop spans 15 amino acids. Germline V lookup: CDR1 MNHEY, CDR2 SVGEGT. V was pared by 5 bases and J by 3 bases, with 7 bases of the junction left unmatched. The CDR3 nucleotides read TGTGCCAGCAGTGGACCAGGGGGCGCGACAGATACGCAGTATTTT. As protein: CASSGPGGATDTQYF.

The genes are TRBV12-3 or TRBV12-4 and TRBJ2-7, with D possibly being TRBD1 or TRBD2 (5 bases each). V lost 3 bases to trimming and J lost 2 bases, with 8 bases between them. CDR3 length: 13 amino acids. This CDR3 is CASSFGGTYEQYF. CDR3 DNA sequence: TGTGCCAGCAGTTTTGGGGGAACCTACGAGCAGTACTTC.

This clone was observed once. This chain joins TRBV10-3 and TRBJ2-2; D not resolved. This CDR3 comprises 14 residues. Per germline, CDR1 ENHRY and CDR2 SYGVKD. V dropped 6 bases and J dropped 2 bases, with 10 bases sitting between them. Written as DNA, the CDR3 is TGTGCCATCAGCGACGACATAAACACCGGGGAGCTGTTTTTT. Amino acid sequence: CAISDDINTGELFF.

The chain carries TRBV27 and TRBJ2-7; 8 positions agree with TRBD1. The germline CDR1 and CDR2 sequences are MNHEY and SMNVEV (reference sequence). The CDR3 sequence is 14 residues long. V lost 5 bases, J lost 2 bases, and 5 bases stayed unmatched. CDR3 amino acids: CASSPPGQAYEQYF. The CDR3 bases are TGTGCCAGCAGTCCCCCGGGACAGGCCTACGAGCAGTACTTC.

The gene calls are TRBV6-5 and TRBJ2-7; maybe TRBD2 (7 bases). From germline, CDR1 is MNHEY and CDR2 SVGAGI. V lost 6 bases, J lost 6 bases, and 21 bases lay in between. The CDR3 loop spans 15 amino acids. The CDR3 here is CASRAIGGAPLEQYF. The CDR3 region has the DNA TGTGCCAGCAGGGCAATAGGGGGGGCCCCACTCGAGCAGTACTTC.

The CDR3 DNA sequence: TGTGCCAGCAGTGGCCGGGACAGGGAAATTTATCTACACGAGCAGTACTTC. It encodes CASSGRDREIYLHEQYF. V gene TRBV27 combines with J gene TRBJ2-7, with 9 nucleotides matching TRBD1. V shed 5 bases and J 5 bases; nucleotides not matched to a gene: 16. CDR3 length: 17 amino acids. Germline CDR1 reads MNHEY; CDR2 reads SMNVEV (reference sequence).

For this clone: One junction end does not reproduce the germline sequence, and a read error may be involved. The V gene is TRBV6-4, the J gene TRBJ2-7; a possible D gene is TRBD1 (6 bases). This CDR3 contains 11 residues. In germline, CDR1 is MRHNA, CDR2 SNTAGT. The CDR3 coding sequence is TGTGCCAGCAGTGGGGGGCAGGGGTCCAACTTC. Translating it yields CASSGGQGSNF.

The V gene is TRBV27, the J gene TRBJ2-7; 9 nucleotides line up with TRBD2. The ends lost 6 bases at V and 3 bases at J; junction bases unmatched: 15. The length of the CDR3 is 17 residues. Germline V CDR1 and CDR2: MNHEY, SMNVEV (reference sequence). CDR3 bases: TGTGCCAGCAGCAAGATCGTGCGGAGGACTAGCGACTACGAGCAGTACTTC. It yields the protein CASSKIVRRTSDYEQYF.

This chain connects TRBV6-5 to TRBJ1-2; no firm D call. CDR3 size: 15 residues. Germline assignment: CDR1 MNHEY and CDR2 SVGAGI. V shed 6 bases and J shed 4 bases, with 18 bases lying between them. The CDR3 loop reads CASRTSDGQPYGYTF. For the CDR3, the DNA is TGTGCCAGCAGAACCTCGGACGGCCAGCCCTATGGCTACACCTTC.

The table lists this clone with a count of one. This rearrangement joins TRBV5-4 to TRBJ2-7, with unresolved D. Germline V gene lookup returns CDR1 SGHNT and CDR2 YYREEE (reference sequence). V was cut by 3 bases and J by 7 bases, with 8 bases left in between. The CDR3 sequence is 11 residues long. CDR3 loop: CASSSSLEQYF. CDR3 coding DNA: TGTGCCAGCAGCTCCTCTTTGGAGCAGTACTTC.

In DNA form, the CDR3 reads TGTGCCAGCAGCTTGCAAGGGGCCTCTTTTGAGACCCAGTACTTC. It codes for CASSLQGASFETQYF. V is TRBV5-4 and J is TRBJ2-5; possibly TRBD1 for D (5 bases). This CDR3 spans 15 amino acids. The ends were cut back, 1 base at V and 5 bases at J, with 15 bases in the middle. Germline CDR1 SGHNT, CDR2 YYREEE (reference sequence).

This chain connects TRBV5-6 to TRBJ2-2, with 8 bases matching TRBD2. The V gene's germline CDR1 is SGHDT and CDR2 YYEEEE. The CDR3 loop spans 15 amino acids. V was pared by 2 bases and J by 3 bases, with 3 bases of the junction left unmatched. This CDR3 is CASSFNGRDTGELFF. The CDR3 nucleotides are TGTGCCAGCAGCTTCAACGGGAGGGACACCGGGGAGCTGTTTTTT.

V usage is TRBV27 and J usage is TRBJ1-1; D gene ambiguous. This CDR3 region has 14 residues. The V end lost 2 bases, the J end lost 0 bases, and 7 bases lay between the germline ends. Germline V gives CDR1 MNHEY, CDR2 SMNVEV (reference sequence). The CDR3 reads CASSLGLMNTEAFF. The CDR3 nucleotides are TGTGCCAGCAGTTTAGGCCTCATGAACACTGAAGCTTTCTTT.

This chain connects TRBV7-3 to TRBJ2-1; 9 nucleotides line up with TRBD1. The trim removed 5 bases at V and 8 bases at J, leaving 7 bases unmatched. The CDR3 covers 14 residues. Germline loops: CDR1 SGHTA, CDR2 FQGTGA. For the CDR3, the DNA is TGTGCCAGCAGCATAGGGACAGGGAGAGATGAGCAGTTCTTC. It yields the protein CASSIGTGRDEQFF.

The chain carries TRBV27 and TRBJ2-7; TRBD2 aligns across 8 bases. The CDR3 extends over 13 amino acids. V was pared by 6 bases and J by 3 bases, with 4 bases of the junction left unmatched. Germline V CDR1 and CDR2: MNHEY, SMNVEV (reference sequence). The CDR3 loop is CASRLADNYEQYF. In DNA form, the CDR3 reads TGTGCCAGCAGACTAGCGGATAACTACGAGCAGTACTTC.

V gene TRBV7-3 combines with J gene TRBJ1-2, with 9 bases aligning to TRBD1. There are 14 residues in the CDR3. The ends lost 5 bases at V and 3 bases at J; junction bases unmatched: 4. Germline-derived CDR1 and CDR2 are SGHTA and FQGTGA. The CDR3 nucleotides are TGTGCCAGCAGCCCACGGACAGGGGACTATGGCTACACCTTC. It is translated as CASSPRTGDYGYTF.

The V gene is TRBV30, the J gene TRBJ1-3; possibly TRBD1 for D (6 bases). This CDR3 comprises 15 residues. V was cut by 0 bases and J by 5 bases, with 14 bases left in between. Germline CDR1 reads GTSNPN; CDR2 reads SVGIG (reference sequence). The CDR3 sequence: CAWSVPGGARNTIYF. The CDR3 DNA reads as TGTGCCTGGAGTGTACCTGGGGGGGCCCGAAACACCATATATTTT.

The chain recombines TRBV10-2 with TRBJ2-7, with unresolved D. Germline CDR1 reads WSHSY; CDR2 reads SAAADI. V gave up 2 bases and J gave up 3 bases, with 2 bases separating them. CDR3 length: 11 residues. The CDR3 is CASSEGYEQYF. Written as DNA, the CDR3 is TGCGCCAGCAGTGAGGGCTACGAGCAGTACTTC.

This chain's CDR3 is CASSSVLRDTQYF. The CDR3 region has the DNA TGTGCCAGCAGTTCGGTTCTCCGGGATACGCAGTATTTT. J is TRBJ2-3 and V is TRBV28, with D unresolved. V gave up 4 bases and J gave up 6 bases, with 11 bases separating them. Germline-derived CDR1 and CDR2 are MDHEN and SYDVKM. The CDR3 is made up of 13 amino acids.

This chain uses TRBV5-4 with TRBJ2-1; the D gene is possibly TRBD2 (5 bases). Per germline, CDR1 SGHNT and CDR2 YYREEE (reference sequence). This CDR3 has 15 amino acids. The V end lost 4 bases, the J end lost 5 bases, and 16 bases lay between the germline ends. The CDR3 DNA is TGTGCCAGCAGCCTTGGAATGGGAGTCGACAATGAGCAGTTCTTC. Translated, it gives CASSLGMGVDNEQFF.

Of note for this clone: The junction departs from germline at one end; a sequencing error may be responsible. The V gene is TRBV27, the J gene TRBJ1-1, with D hard to call. Looked up from germline, CDR1 is MNHEY and CDR2 is SMNVEV (reference sequence). The CDR3 has 14 residues. The CDR3 region has the DNA TGTGCCAGCAGTTATGGTACAGAGAACACTGAGGCTTTCTTT. Translation: CASSYGTENTEAFF.

V and J are TRBV7-9 and TRBJ1-1; D uncertain. The CDR3 loop spans 14 amino acids. Trimming removed 5 bases at V and 2 bases at J, with 12 bases between. In germline, CDR1 is SEHNR, CDR2 FQNEAQ (reference sequence). CDR3 nucleotide sequence: TGTGCCAGCAGCCCACGGTTAAGTAACACTGAAGCTTTCTTT. Translating it yields CASSPRLSNTEAFF.

A remark on this clone: Other nucleotide sequences in the sample specify the same CDR3. The J gene is TRBJ2-7, the V gene TRBV4-3, with TRBD1 identical over 8 bases. This CDR3 is 15 amino acids long. Unmatched junction bases numbered 4, after V lost 1 base and J lost 2 bases. The V gene's germline CDR1 is LGHNA and CDR2 YSLEER. DNA of the CDR3: TGCGCCAGCAGCCAAGGTGGGACAGGCACCTACGAGCAGTACTTC. Protein sequence: CASSQGGTGTYEQYF.